This T cell receptor beta chain came from a study of cytomegalovirus exposure and HLA in healthy donors. On this clone itself: The antigen remains unidentified.

Findings of the study overall: Later analysis associated a missense DCLRE1C variant with TCR beta V- and J-gene trimming.

Both 60 Vbeta primers and 13 Jbeta primers went into the PCR. The method was immunoSEQ multiplex PCR; TCRdb's version includes in-frame clones alone and lacks a portion of them. The sample yields over 150,000 clones, over 70% seen once. The germline CDR1 and CDR2 sequences are MNHEY and SMNVEV (reference sequence). Trimming removed 6 bases at V and 4 bases at J, with 18 bases between. This CDR3 has 15 amino acids. Healthy bone marrow donors made up the donors. The chain joins TRBV27 to TRBJ1-2; possibly TRBD1 for D (5 bases). The receptor was derived from a man aged 25-45 years in good health and CMV-seropositive. The sequencing sample was made of PBMCs. DNA of the CDR3: TGTGCCAGCAGCCGTACTTTCGGGGGGGGCTATGGCTACACCTTC. Translating it yields CASSRTFGGGYGYTF.